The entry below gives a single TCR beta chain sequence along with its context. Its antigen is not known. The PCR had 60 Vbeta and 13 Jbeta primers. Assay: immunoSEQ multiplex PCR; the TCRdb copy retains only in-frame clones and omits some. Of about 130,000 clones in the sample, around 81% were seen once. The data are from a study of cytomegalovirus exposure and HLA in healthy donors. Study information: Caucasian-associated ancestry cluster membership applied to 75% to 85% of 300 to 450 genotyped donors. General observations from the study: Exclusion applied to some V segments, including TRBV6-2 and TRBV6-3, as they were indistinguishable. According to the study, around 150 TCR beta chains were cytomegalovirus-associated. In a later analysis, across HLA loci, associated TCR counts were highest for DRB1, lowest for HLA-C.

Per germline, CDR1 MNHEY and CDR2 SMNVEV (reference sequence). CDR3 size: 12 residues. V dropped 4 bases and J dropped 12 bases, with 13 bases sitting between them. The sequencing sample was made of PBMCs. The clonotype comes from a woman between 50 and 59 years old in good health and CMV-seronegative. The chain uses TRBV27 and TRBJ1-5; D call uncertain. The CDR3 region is CASSSLEGSQHF. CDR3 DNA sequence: TGTGCCAGCAGTTCCCTGGAGGGTAGCCAGCATTTT.